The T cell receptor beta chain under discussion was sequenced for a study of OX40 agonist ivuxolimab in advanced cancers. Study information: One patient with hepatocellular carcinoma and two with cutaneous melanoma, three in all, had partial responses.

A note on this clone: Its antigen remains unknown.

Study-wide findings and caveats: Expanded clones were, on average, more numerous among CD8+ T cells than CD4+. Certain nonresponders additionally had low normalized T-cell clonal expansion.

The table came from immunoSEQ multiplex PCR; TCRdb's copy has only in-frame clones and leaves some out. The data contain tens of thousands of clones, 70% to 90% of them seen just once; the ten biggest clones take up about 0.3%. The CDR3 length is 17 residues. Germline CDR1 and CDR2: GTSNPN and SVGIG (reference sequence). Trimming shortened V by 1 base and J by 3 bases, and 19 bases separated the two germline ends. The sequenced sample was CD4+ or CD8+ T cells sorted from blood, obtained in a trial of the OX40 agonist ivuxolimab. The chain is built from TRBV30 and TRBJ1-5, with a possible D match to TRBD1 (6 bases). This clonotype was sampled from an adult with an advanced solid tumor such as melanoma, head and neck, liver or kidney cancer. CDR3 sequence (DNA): TGTGCCTGGAGTGACTGGCAGGGGTCCGGTACCAATCAGCCCCAGCATTTT. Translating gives CAWSDWQGSGTNQPQHF.